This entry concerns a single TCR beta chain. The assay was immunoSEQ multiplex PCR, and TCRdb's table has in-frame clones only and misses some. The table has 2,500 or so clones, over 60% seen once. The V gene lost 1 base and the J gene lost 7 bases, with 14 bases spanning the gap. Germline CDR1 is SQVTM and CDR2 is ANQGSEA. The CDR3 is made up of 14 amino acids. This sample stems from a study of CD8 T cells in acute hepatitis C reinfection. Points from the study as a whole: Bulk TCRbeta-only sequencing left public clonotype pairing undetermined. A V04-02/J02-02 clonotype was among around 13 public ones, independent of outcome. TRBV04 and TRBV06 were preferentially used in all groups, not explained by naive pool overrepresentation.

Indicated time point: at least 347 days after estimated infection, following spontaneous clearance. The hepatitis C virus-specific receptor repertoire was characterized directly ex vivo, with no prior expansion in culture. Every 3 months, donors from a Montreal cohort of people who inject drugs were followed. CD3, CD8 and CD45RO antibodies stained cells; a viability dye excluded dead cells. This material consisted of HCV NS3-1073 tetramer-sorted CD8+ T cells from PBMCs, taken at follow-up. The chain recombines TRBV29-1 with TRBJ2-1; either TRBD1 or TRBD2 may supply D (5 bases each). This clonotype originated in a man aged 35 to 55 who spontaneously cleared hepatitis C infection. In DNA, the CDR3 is TGCAGCGTTGAAGCGGGGACCGGAGTAAATGAGCAGTTCTTC. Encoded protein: CSVEAGTGVNEQFF.